The clone carrying this T cell receptor (beta chain) has ten or more counts. The library protocol tagged individual cDNA molecules with unique molecular identifiers. From the 5' RACE reads, TCRdb called clonotypes with MiXCR, one entry per CDR3 protein. The top ten clones hold 7.8% of a sample with tens of thousands of distinct CDR3 sequences, 5.5% to 7.5% of them seen once. V lost 6 bases and J lost 4, with 16 bases in between. The CDR3 has 15 amino acids. Germline V gives CDR1 MNHEY, CDR2 SVGAGI. This sample is part of a study of early T cells in non-severe SARS-CoV-2 infection. Study at large: With bulk RNA from unsorted whole blood as input, sequencing yielded unpaired chains.

This TCR was sampled from an adult who was a healthcare worker with PCR-confirmed SARS-CoV-2 infection or an uninfected control (not recorded which). Sequences were obtained from whole blood. The chain carries TRBV6-5 and TRBJ1-5; D is undetermined. The CDR3 is CASRREVYGNQPQHF. The DNA for the CDR3 is TGTGCCAGCAGAAGAGAAGTCTACGGAAATCAGCCCCAGCATTTT.